The clone carrying this T cell receptor (beta chain) was detected only a few times. This specimen comes from a study of blood T cells in healthy people across ages. A J-beta primer mix and a sample-barcoded 5' primer were used in a second PCR of about 7 to 12 cycles. Via MiXCR, TCRdb re-called the 5' RACE reads, giving one row per CDR3 protein. The sample records about 1.7 million distinct CDR3 sequences, about 28% being singletons. The V gene lost 6 bases and the J gene lost 6 bases, with 14 bases spanning the gap. The V gene's germline CDR1 is SNHLY and CDR2 FYNNEI. The CDR3 is 13 amino acids. This TCR derives from a woman in her twenties or thirties in good health. Sequencing was done on a sample of blood. The V call is TRBV2, the J call TRBJ1-2; D is undetermined. CDR3 protein: CASRTRGLDGYTF. DNA of the CDR3: TGTGCCAGCAGGACCCGAGGGCTGGATGGCTACACCTTC.